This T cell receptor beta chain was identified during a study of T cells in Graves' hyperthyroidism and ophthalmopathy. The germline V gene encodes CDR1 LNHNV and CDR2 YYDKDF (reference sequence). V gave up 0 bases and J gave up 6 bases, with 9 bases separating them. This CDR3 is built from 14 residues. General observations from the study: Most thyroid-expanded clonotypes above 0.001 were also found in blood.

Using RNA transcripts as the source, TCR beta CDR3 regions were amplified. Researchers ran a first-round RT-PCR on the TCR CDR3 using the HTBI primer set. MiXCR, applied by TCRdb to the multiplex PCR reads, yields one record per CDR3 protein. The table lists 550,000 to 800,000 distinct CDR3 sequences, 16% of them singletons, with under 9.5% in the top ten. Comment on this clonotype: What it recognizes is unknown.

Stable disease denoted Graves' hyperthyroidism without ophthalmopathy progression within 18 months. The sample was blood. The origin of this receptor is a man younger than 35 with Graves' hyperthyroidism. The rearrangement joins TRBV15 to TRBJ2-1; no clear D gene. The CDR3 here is CATSRDLALNEQFF. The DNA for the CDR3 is TGTGCCACCAGCAGAGACTTGGCCCTCAATGAGCAGTTCTTC.